This T cell receptor (beta chain) was captured in a study of cytomegalovirus exposure and HLA in healthy donors. This PCR relied on a set of 60 Vbeta primers and 13 Jbeta primers. Sequencing used immunoSEQ multiplex PCR; TCRdb keeps in-frame clones, though not all of them. The sample lists under 250,000 clones; less than 80% were seen once. Germline values: CDR1 LNHNV, CDR2 YYDKDF (reference sequence). V dropped 8 bases and J dropped 6 bases, with 12 bases sitting between them. The CDR3 consists of 12 residues. Study-level findings and limits: Indistinguishable V segments such as TRBV6-2 and TRBV6-3 were excluded. Within an earlier analysis, most TCR beta V segments proved productive either about 90% or about 30% of the time. In a later analysis, common viral pathogens appeared linked to several of the most significant clusters. Later examination showed HLA-associated TCR beta chains had greater clonal expansion than equally common others.

As regards this clone: What it recognizes is unknown.

The sample was PBMCs. This receptor was taken from a woman aged 30 to 39 in good health and CMV-seropositive. The genes are TRBV15 and TRBJ2-3, with D tentatively TRBD2 (5 bases). DNA of the CDR3: TGTGCCACCTCAAGCGAGGGCGATACGCAGTATTTT. Protein product: CATSSEGDTQYF. The whole variable domain, remainder taken from reference TRBV15 and TRBJ2-3, is DAMVIQNPRYQVTQFGKPVTLSCSQTLNHNVMYWYQQKSSQAPKLLFHYYDKDFNNEADTPDNFQSRRPNTSFCFLDIRSPGLGDTAMYLCATSSEGDTQYFGPGTRLTVL.